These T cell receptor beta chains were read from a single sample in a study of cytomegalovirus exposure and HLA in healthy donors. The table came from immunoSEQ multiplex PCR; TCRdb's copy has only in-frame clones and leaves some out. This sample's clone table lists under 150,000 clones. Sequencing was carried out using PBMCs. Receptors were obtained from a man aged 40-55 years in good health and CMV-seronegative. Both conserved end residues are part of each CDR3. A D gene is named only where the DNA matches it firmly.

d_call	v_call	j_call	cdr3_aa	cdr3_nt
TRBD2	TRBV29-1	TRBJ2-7	CSVEIPRGILHEQYF	TGCAGCGTTGAAATCCCGCGGGGGATTCTCCACGAGCAGTACTTC
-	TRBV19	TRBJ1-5	CASSMPQGIVGNQPQHF	TGTGCCAGTAGTATGCCTCAGGGGATCGTGGGCAATCAGCCCCAGCATTTT
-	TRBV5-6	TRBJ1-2	CASSPRGSLYGYTF	TGTGCCAGCAGCCCTCGGGGATCTCTCTATGGCTACACCTTC
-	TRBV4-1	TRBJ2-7	CASSQGIGVFYEQYF	TGCGCCAGCAGCCAAGGTATCGGGGTGTTCTACGAGCAGTACTTC
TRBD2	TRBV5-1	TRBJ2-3	CASSIGTSGGASVRYF	TGCGCCAGCAGCATCGGGACTAGCGGGGGGGCCTCGGTACGTTATTTT
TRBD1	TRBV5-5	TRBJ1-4	CASSPDRAPNEKLFF	TGTGCCAGCAGCCCTGACAGGGCGCCGAATGAAAAACTGTTTTTT
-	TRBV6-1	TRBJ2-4	CASSTDRNIQYF	TGTGCCAGCAGTACGGACAGAAACATTCAGTACTTC
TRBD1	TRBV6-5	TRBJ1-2	CASSSTGGPVYGYTF	TGTGCCAGCAGTTCAACAGGGGGTCCTGTCTATGGCTACACCTTC
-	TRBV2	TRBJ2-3	CASSGTIGPAGDTQYF	TGTGCCAGCAGCGGCACTATCGGGCCCGCGGGAGATACGCAGTATTTT
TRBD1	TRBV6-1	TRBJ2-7	CASRVDRAPPYEQYF	TGTGCCAGCAGGGTCGACAGGGCACCACCCTACGAGCAGTACTTC
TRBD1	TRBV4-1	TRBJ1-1	CASSQDPGQANTEAFF	TGCGCCAGCAGCCAAGATCCCGGACAGGCGAACACTGAAGCTTTCTTT
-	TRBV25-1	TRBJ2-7	CASAGAGTLHEQYF	TGTGCCAGCGCGGGGGCCGGGACACTCCACGAGCAGTACTTC
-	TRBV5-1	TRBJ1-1	CASSLALENTEAFF	TGCGCCAGCAGCTTGGCCTTAGAGAACACTGAAGCTTTCTTT
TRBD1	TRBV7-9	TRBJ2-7	CASTRDRAYEQYF	TGTGCCAGCACCCGGGACAGGGCCTACGAGCAGTACTTC
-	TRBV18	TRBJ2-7	CASSPALTSGEQYF	TGTGCCAGCTCACCCGCGCTAACCTCGGGCGAGCAGTACTTC
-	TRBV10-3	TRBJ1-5	CAISESGHSQPQHF	TGTGCCATCAGTGAGTCGGGGCACAGTCAGCCCCAGCATTTT
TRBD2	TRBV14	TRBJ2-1	CASSQTGLAGGFLHNEQFF	TGTGCCAGCAGCCAAACCGGACTAGCGGGGGGGTTCCTTCACAATGAGCAGTTCTTC
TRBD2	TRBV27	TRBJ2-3	CASTRSGGPDTQYF	TGTGCCAGCACCCGAAGCGGGGGGCCAGATACGCAGTATTTT
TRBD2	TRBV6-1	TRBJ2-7	CASSDPGLAAYEQYF	TGTGCCAGCAGTGACCCGGGCCTAGCGGCTTACGAGCAGTACTTC
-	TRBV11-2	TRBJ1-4	CASSFSTATNEKLFF	TGTGCCAGCAGCTTCTCTACGGCAACTAATGAAAAACTGTTTTTT
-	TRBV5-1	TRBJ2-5	CASSLDIQETQYF	TGCGCCAGCAGCTTGGACATCCAAGAGACCCAGTACTTC
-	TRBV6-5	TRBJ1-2	CASSYARDNYGYTF	TGTGCCAGCAGTTACGCCAGGGATAACTATGGCTACACCTTC
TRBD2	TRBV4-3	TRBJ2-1	CASSPSGGANEQFF	TGCGCCAGCAGCCCGAGCGGGGGGGCCAATGAGCAGTTCTTC
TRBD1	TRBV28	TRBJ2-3	CASSSTGTGGWDTQYF	TGTGCCAGCAGTTCTACCGGGACAGGTGGCTGGGATACGCAGTATTTT
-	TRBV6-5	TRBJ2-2	CASSLAGELFF	TGTGCCAGCAGTTTAGCCGGGGAGCTGTTTTTT
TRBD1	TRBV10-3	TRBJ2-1	CAITKDRASYNEQFF	TGTGCCATCACTAAGGACAGGGCTTCCTACAATGAGCAGTTCTTC
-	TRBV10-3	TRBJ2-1	CAITPSEGLHNEQFF	TGTGCCATCACCCCCTCTGAGGGTCTACACAATGAGCAGTTCTTC
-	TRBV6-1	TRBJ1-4	CASSPQGRGNEKLFF	TGTGCCAGCAGCCCGCAGGGTAGAGGTAATGAAAAACTGTTTTTT
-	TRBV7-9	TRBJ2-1	CASSLWGAYNEQFF	TGTGCCAGCAGCTTATGGGGGGCCTACAATGAGCAGTTCTTC
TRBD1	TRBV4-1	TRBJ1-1	CASSQVRDRRGTEAFF	TGCGCCAGCAGCCAAGTCCGGGACAGGAGGGGCACTGAAGCTTTCTTT
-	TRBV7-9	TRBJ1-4	CASSAGAVREKLFF	TGTGCCAGCAGCGCGGGAGCAGTGAGGGAAAAACTGTTTTTT
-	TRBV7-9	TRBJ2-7	CASSPTHHPYEQYF	TGTGCCAGCAGTCCGACACATCACCCCTACGAGCAGTACTTC
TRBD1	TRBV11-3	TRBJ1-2	CASSGYGTGASYGYTF	TGTGCCAGCAGCGGATACGGGACAGGGGCGAGCTATGGCTACACCTTC
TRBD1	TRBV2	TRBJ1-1	CASSRTGREAFF	TGTGCCAGCAGTAGGACAGGCCGTGAAGCTTTCTTT
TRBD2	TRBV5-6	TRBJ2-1	CASSPGLAGFYNEQFF	TGTGCCAGCAGCCCAGGACTAGCGGGGTTCTACAATGAGCAGTTCTTC
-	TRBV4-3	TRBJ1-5	CASSQDLQNQPQHF	TGCGCCAGCAGCCAAGATCTCCAGAATCAGCCCCAGCATTTT
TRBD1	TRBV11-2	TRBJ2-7	CASSPPRQGNNEQYF	TGTGCCAGCAGCCCCCCCCGACAGGGAAATAACGAGCAGTACTTC
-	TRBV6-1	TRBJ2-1	CASSELGVNEQFF	TGTGCCAGCAGTGAATTAGGGGTAAATGAGCAGTTCTTC
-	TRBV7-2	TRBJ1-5	CASSDQGSDQPQHF	TGTGCCAGCAGCGATCAGGGTTCGGATCAGCCCCAGCATTTT
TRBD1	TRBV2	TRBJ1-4	CASMRDRGLELFF	TGTGCCAGCATGAGGGACAGGGGATTGGAACTGTTTTTT
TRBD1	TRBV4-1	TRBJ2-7	CASSHPGQGSYEQYF	TGCGCCAGCAGCCACCCGGGACAGGGCTCCTACGAGCAGTACTTC
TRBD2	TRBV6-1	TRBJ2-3	CASSEALAGGPDTQYF	TGTGCCAGCAGTGAAGCGCTAGCGGGGGGGCCAGATACGCAGTATTTT